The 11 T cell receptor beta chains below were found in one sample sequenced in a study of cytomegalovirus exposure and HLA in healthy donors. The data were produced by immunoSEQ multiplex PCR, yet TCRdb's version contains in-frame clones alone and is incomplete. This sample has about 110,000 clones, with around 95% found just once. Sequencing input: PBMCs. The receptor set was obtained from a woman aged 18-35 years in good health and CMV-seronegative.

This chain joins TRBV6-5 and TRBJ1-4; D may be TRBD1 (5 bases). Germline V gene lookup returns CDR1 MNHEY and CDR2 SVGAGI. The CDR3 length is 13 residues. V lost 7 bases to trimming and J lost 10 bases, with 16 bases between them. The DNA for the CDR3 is TGTGCCAGCATGCGAGGCAGGCAGGGAAAACTGTTTTTT. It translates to CASMRGRQGKLFF.

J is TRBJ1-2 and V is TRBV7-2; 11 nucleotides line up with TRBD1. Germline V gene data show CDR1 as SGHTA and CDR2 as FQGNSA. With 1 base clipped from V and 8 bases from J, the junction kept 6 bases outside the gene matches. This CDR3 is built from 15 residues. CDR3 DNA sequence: TGTGCCAGCAGCTTAGATTCGGGACAGGGGGGAGGCTACACCTTC. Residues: CASSLDSGQGGGYTF.

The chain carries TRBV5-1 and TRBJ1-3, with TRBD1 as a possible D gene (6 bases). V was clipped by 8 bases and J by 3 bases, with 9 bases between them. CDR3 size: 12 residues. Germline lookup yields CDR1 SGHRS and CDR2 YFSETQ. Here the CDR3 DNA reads TGCGCCAGTACAGGGTATGGAAACACCATATATTTT. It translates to CASTGYGNTIYF.

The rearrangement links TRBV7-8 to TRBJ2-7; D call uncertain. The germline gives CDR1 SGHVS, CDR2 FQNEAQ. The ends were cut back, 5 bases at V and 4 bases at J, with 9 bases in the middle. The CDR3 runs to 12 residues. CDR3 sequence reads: CASSQTGYEQYF. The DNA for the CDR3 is TGTGCCAGCAGCCAGACGGGTTACGAGCAGTACTTC.

In DNA, the CDR3 is TGCGCCAGCAGCCACCCCGACGGGACTAGCGGGGGGCGGAACACCGGGGAGCTGTTTTTT. It is translated as CASSHPDGTSGGRNTGELFF. The chain combines TRBV4-1 with TRBJ2-2, with TRBD2 matching over 15 bases. Germline assignment: CDR1 MGHRA and CDR2 YSYEKL. The CDR3 spans 20 residues. The V and J ends lost 3 bases and 1 base, in that order; junction bases with no gene match: 9.

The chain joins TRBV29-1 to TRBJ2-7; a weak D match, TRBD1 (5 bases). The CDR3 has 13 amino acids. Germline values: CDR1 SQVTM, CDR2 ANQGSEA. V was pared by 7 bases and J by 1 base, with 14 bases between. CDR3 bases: TGCAGCGCCCTTCCTAAGGGGTCCTACGAGCAGTACTTC. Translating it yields CSALPKGSYEQYF.

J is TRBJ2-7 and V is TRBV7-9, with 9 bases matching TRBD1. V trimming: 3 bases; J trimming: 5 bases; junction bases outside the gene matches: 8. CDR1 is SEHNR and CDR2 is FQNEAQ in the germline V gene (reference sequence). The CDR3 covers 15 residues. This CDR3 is CASSFPDRGRNEQYF. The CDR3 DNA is TGTGCCAGCAGCTTCCCGGACAGGGGAAGGAACGAGCAGTACTTC.

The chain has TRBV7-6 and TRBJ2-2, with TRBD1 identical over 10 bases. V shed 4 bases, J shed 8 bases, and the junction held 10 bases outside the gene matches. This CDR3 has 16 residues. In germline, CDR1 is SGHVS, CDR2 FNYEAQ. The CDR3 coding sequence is TGTGCCAGCAGCTCCTACCCCGGGACAGGGGTAGGGGAGCTGTTTTTT. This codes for CASSSYPGTGVGELFF.

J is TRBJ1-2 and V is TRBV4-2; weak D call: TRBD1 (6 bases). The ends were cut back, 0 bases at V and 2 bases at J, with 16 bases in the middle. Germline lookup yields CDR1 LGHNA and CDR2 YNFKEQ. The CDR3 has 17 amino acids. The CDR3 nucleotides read TGTGCCAGCAGCCAAGATTCAGGGGTAACGTCCAACTATGGCTACACCTTC. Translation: CASSQDSGVTSNYGYTF.

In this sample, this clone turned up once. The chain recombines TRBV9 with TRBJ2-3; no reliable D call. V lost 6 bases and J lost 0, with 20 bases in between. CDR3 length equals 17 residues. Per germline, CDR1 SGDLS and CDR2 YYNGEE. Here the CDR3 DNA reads TGTGCCAGCACCCGAATTACGCGGAAGGCTAGCACAGATACGCAGTATTTT. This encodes CASTRITRKASTDTQYF.

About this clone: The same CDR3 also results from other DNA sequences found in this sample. In DNA form, the CDR3 reads TGTGCCAGCAGTTACTCGACAGGGGGTGGGGAAAAACTGTTTTTT. It encodes CASSYSTGGGEKLFF. The gene calls are TRBV6-5 and TRBJ1-4, with 9 positions matching TRBD1. V gave up 0 bases and J gave up 8 bases; unmatched junction bases: 4. CDR1 is MNHEY, CDR2 SVGAGI, per germline. This CDR3 has 15 amino acids.